Below are 16 T cell receptor beta chains sequenced from a single sample in a study of cytomegalovirus exposure and HLA in healthy donors. 60 Vbeta and 13 Jbeta primers were used in PCR. Some clones are missing from TCRdb's copy, which holds only in-frame ones; the method was immunoSEQ multiplex PCR. The table shows roughly 150,000 clones, with 84% occurring only once. The specimen sequenced was PBMCs. Every receptor here comes from a young man in good health and CMV-seronegative.

This sequence joins TRBV29-1 and TRBJ2-7; TRBD2 is a possible D gene (6 bases). V dropped 4 bases and J dropped 7 bases, with 20 bases sitting between them. The CDR3 has 14 residues. Germline values: CDR1 SQVTM, CDR2 ANQGSEA. CDR3 loop: CSVGAGMRVGEQYF. DNA of the CDR3: TGCAGCGTTGGGGCGGGGATGAGAGTGGGAGAGCAGTACTTC.

The CDR3 is CASSTLADNEQFF. CDR3 coding DNA: TGTGCCAGCAGCACCTTAGCGGACAATGAGCAGTTCTTC. V gene TRBV9 combines with J gene TRBJ2-1; tentatively, D is TRBD2 (6 bases). Germline loops: CDR1 SGDLS, CDR2 YYNGEE. The CDR3 has 13 amino acids. Deletions cut 4 bases from V and 5 bases from J, with 10 bases between.

This chain links TRBV13 with TRBJ1-1; unclear D gene. The CDR3 spans 14 residues. The ends were cut back, 7 bases at V and 1 base at J, with 13 bases in the middle. Looked up from germline, CDR1 is PRHDT and CDR2 is FYEKMQ (reference sequence). The CDR3 here is CASNSRGKNTEAFF. CDR3 in DNA: TGTGCCAGCAATTCCCGGGGAAAGAACACTGAAGCTTTCTTT.

V is TRBV6-5 and J is TRBJ2-1, with 9 bases matching TRBD1. Germline CDR1 reads MNHEY; CDR2 reads SVGAGI. The CDR3 is 13 residues long. V shed 4 bases, J shed 6 bases, and the junction held 1 base outside the gene matches. The CDR3 DNA follows: TGTGCCAGCAGTTGGGACAGGGTCAATGAGCAGTTCTTC. Its translation: CASSWDRVNEQFF.

The genes are TRBV18 and TRBJ2-7, with D maybe TRBD1 (5 bases). The CDR3 is 14 amino acids. V gave up 3 bases and J gave up 2 bases, with 11 bases separating them. Germline lookup yields CDR1 KGHSH and CDR2 LQKENI. The CDR3 DNA is TGTGCCAGCTCACCGGCAGGGTTTCCCTACGAGCAGTACTTC. Amino acid sequence: CASSPAGFPYEQYF.

The chain has TRBV11-2 and TRBJ1-1, with unresolved D. This CDR3 has 14 amino acids. V lost 2 bases to trimming and J lost 0 bases, with 7 bases between them. In germline, CDR1 is SGHAT, CDR2 FQNNGV. Here the CDR3 DNA reads TGTGCCAGCAGCTTAACACTAGTGAACACTGAAGCTTTCTTT. Translation: CASSLTLVNTEAFF.

This clone has just a few counts. This chain joins TRBV5-6 and TRBJ2-2; D perhaps matches TRBD2 (5 bases). Trimming shortened V by 5 bases and J by 6 bases, and 11 bases separated the two germline ends. Germline V gene data show CDR1 as SGHDT and CDR2 as YYEEEE. This CDR3 contains 13 residues. This CDR3 reads CASRRRESGELFF. The CDR3 DNA follows: TGTGCCAGCAGGCGAAGGGAGTCCGGGGAGCTGTTTTTT.

This chain links TRBV29-1 with TRBJ2-7, with D possibly matching TRBD1 (7 bases). Germline CDR1 reads SQVTM; CDR2 reads ANQGSEA. Trimming removed 2 bases at V and 2 bases at J, with 16 bases between. This CDR3 region has 15 residues. CDR3 in amino acids: CSVEWRDSDTYEQYF. In nucleotides, the CDR3 is TGCAGCGTTGAATGGAGGGACAGTGACACCTACGAGCAGTACTTC.

V gene TRBV7-9 combines with J gene TRBJ1-1, with TRBD1 matching over 9 bases. The CDR3 is made up of 13 amino acids. The germline V gene encodes CDR1 SEHNR and CDR2 FQNEAQ (reference sequence). V lost 4 bases, J lost 8 bases, and 5 bases stayed unmatched. CDR3 DNA sequence: TGTGCCAGCAGCTCGGAACAGGGGGCGGAAGCTTTCTTT. Translated, it gives CASSSEQGAEAFF.

This chain uses TRBV6-5 with TRBJ2-7; TRBD1 agrees at 7 bases. Germline values: CDR1 MNHEY, CDR2 SVGAGI. The trim removed 6 bases at V and 2 bases at J, leaving 7 bases unmatched. This CDR3 comprises 14 residues. The CDR3 sequence is CASRMRQGPYEQYF. The CDR3 DNA sequence: TGTGCCAGCAGGATGAGACAGGGTCCCTACGAGCAGTACTTC.

The chain employs TRBV30 and TRBJ1-2, with 9 bases identical to TRBD1. There are 13 residues in the CDR3. V was clipped by 4 bases and J by 4 bases; unmatched bases: 4. The germline V gene encodes CDR1 GTSNPN and CDR2 SVGIG (reference sequence). CDR3 nucleotides: TGTGCCTGGAACAGGGGGCGCGGCTATGGCTACACCTTC. Encoded protein: CAWNRGRGYGYTF.

This chain connects TRBV27 to TRBJ2-7; 9 nucleotides line up with TRBD2. The germline V gene encodes CDR1 MNHEY and CDR2 SMNVEV (reference sequence). The length of the CDR3 is 13 residues. V lost 6 bases, J lost 3 bases, and 3 bases stayed unmatched. CDR3: CASRRGGLYEQYF. The CDR3 DNA reads TGTGCCAGCAGGCGGGGGGGCCTCTACGAGCAGTACTTC.

This rearrangement joins TRBV5-1 to TRBJ2-7, with D tentatively TRBD1 (6 bases). Germline V gene sequence: CDR1 SGHRS, CDR2 YFSETQ. This CDR3 is built from 15 residues. V gave up 0 bases and J gave up 3 bases, with 13 bases separating them. The CDR3 DNA sequence: TGCGCCAGCAGCTTGGATGCAGGGGTCATCTACGAGCAGTACTTC. Its protein product is CASSLDAGVIYEQYF.

V gene TRBV28 combines with J gene TRBJ2-7; tentative D call: TRBD2 (6 bases). Trimming shortened V by 1 base and J by 2 bases, and 9 bases separated the two germline ends. The V gene's germline CDR1 is MDHEN and CDR2 SYDVKM. The CDR3 has 14 amino acids. CDR3 sequence (DNA): TGTGCCAGCAGTTTATCGGGGGTAACCTACGAGCAGTACTTC. It yields the protein CASSLSGVTYEQYF.

The chain links TRBV6-5 to TRBJ1-5; no clear D. There are 14 residues in the CDR3. V lost 6 bases to trimming and J lost 3 bases, with 12 bases between them. The germline gives CDR1 MNHEY, CDR2 SVGAGI. CDR3: CASSQAWINQPQHF. CDR3 sequence (DNA): TGTGCCAGCAGCCAGGCGTGGATCAATCAGCCCCAGCATTTT.

This chain links TRBV9 with TRBJ2-2, with 9 bases aligning to TRBD2. The CDR3 covers 15 residues. Germline V gives CDR1 SGDLS, CDR2 YYNGEE. Trimming cost V 3 bases and J 8 bases; bases outside gene matches: 8. CDR3 sequence (DNA): TGTGCCAGCAGCGGACTAGCGGACATAGGGGGGGAGCTGTTTTTT. The encoded protein is CASSGLADIGGELFF.